The source of this T cell receptor (beta chain) is a study of Tregs in tolerant kidney transplant recipients. Related graft donors supplied nonmyeloablative bone marrow transplants, and mixed chimerism was transient. TCRdb's table, derived via immunoSEQ multiplex PCR, lists solely in-frame clones and lacks some. Of about 50,000 clones listed, approximately 89% were seen once; the top ten hold 15% to 18%. CDR3 length equals 14 residues. Germline V lookup: CDR1 MNHEY, CDR2 SMNVEV (reference sequence). Deletions cut 3 bases from V and 5 bases from J, with 10 bases between. The sequencing used CD8+ T cells from blood (PBMCs), collected 12 months after the transplant. The sequence derives from a human patient who received a combined kidney and bone marrow transplant. The T cells may partly be graft donor cells. The chain has TRBV27 and TRBJ1-4; D not certain. CDR3 loop: CASSLAGRNEKLFF. DNA of the CDR3: TGTGCCAGCAGTTTGGCCGGGAGGAATGAAAAACTGTTTTTT.